What follows is one T cell receptor beta chain and its context. TCRdb fed the RT-PCR reads into MiXCR, producing one record per CDR3 protein. In the table there are just under 250,000 distinct CDR3 sequences, 10% to 15% of which are singletons. The data are from a study of response to subunit inactivated influenza vaccine. Germline lookup yields CDR1 SGHTA and CDR2 FQGNSA. The V gene lost 1 base and the J gene lost 2 bases, with 8 bases spanning the gap. The CDR3 loop spans 14 amino acids. The TCR sequence derives from a man aged 50 to 60 who received an inactivated influenza vaccine. V usage is TRBV7-2 and J usage is TRBJ1-1, with D uncertain. The source was non-naive T cells sorted from PBMCs, collected roughly 15 days before vaccination. CDR3 sequence reads: CASSLGFLNTEAFF. In DNA form, the CDR3 reads TGTGCCAGCAGCTTAGGGTTTTTAAACACTGAAGCTTTCTTT.